The 27 T cell receptor beta chains listed next were all sequenced from one sample in a study of T cells in Graves' hyperthyroidism and ophthalmopathy. The source material, RNA transcripts, was used to amplify TCR beta CDR3 regions. A first-round RT-PCR of the TCR CDR3 used the HTBI primer set. Via MiXCR, TCRdb re-called the multiplex PCR reads, giving one row per CDR3 protein. The sample shows about 570,000 distinct CDR3 sequences, about 43% of them seen only once. Sequences were obtained from peripheral blood or thyroid tissue (not recorded which). The receptors come from an adult woman with Graves' disease, either hyperthyroidism or ophthalmopathy (not recorded which).

This clonotype showed up many times. V and J are TRBV7-9 and TRBJ2-7, with 7 bases matching TRBD2. J was trimmed by 0 bases and V by 2 bases; bases with no gene match: 13. The CDR3 is made up of 18 amino acids. Looked up from germline, CDR1 is SEHNR and CDR2 is FQNEAQ (reference sequence). CDR3 sequence: CASSLSGGGLSYSYEQYF. For the CDR3, the DNA is TGTGCCAGCAGCTTATCGGGGGGAGGCCTTTCTTACTCCTACGAGCAGTACTTC.

With regard to this clonotype: A much larger clone is a single base away; this may be a read error. This rearrangement joins TRBV10-3 to TRBJ1-1; tentative D call: TRBD1 (5 bases). CDR3 length: 15 residues. V shed 2 bases and J shed 0 bases, with 10 bases lying between them. Germline V gene data show CDR1 as ENHRY and CDR2 as SYGVKD. Here the CDR3 DNA reads TGTGCCATCAGTGAGGGGGACCCAATGAACACTGAAGCTTTCTTT. Amino acid sequence: CAISEGDPMNTEAFF.

This clonotype came up many times. The V and J genes are TRBV2 and TRBJ2-1; 8 nucleotides agree with TRBD2. The CDR3 totals 15 residues. Germline loops: CDR1 SNHLY, CDR2 FYNNEI. After removal of 6 bases from V and 2 bases from J, the junction contained 6 bases not matched to a gene. CDR3 residues: CASSKTSGAYNEQFF. The CDR3 DNA is TGTGCCAGCAGCAAAACTAGCGGAGCCTACAATGAGCAGTTCTTC.

Only one count was recorded for this clonotype. This chain links TRBV20-1 with TRBJ1-6; D unresolved. The CDR3 contains 14 residues. The V end lost 5 bases, the J end lost 7 bases, and 15 bases lay between the germline ends. CDR1 is DFQATT, CDR2 SNEGSKA, per germline (reference sequence). CDR3 loop: CSAPKAGSNSPLHF. The CDR3 nucleotides are TGCAGTGCTCCGAAAGCGGGATCAAATTCACCCCTCCACTTT.

The chain recombines TRBV10-2 with TRBJ2-5; no clear D gene. CDR1 and CDR2 (germline): WSHSY, SAAADI. V was clipped by 6 bases and J by 2 bases, with 13 bases between them. CDR3 length: 14 residues. CDR3 amino acids: CASSHSSFQETQYF. CDR3 coding DNA: TGCGCCAGCAGCCACAGTAGCTTTCAAGAGACCCAGTACTTC.

This clonotype was detected only once. The V gene is TRBV6-6, the J gene TRBJ2-1; TRBD1 might be the D (6 bases). With 0 bases removed from V and 7 bases from J, the gap between germline ends came to 22 bases. In germline, CDR1 is MNHNY, CDR2 SVGAGI (reference sequence). This CDR3 region has 18 residues. The CDR3 nucleotides read TGTGCCAGCAGTTACTCTCGGGAACGTCAGGGGTTGGGGAATGAGCAGTTCTTC. It is translated as CASSYSRERQGLGNEQFF.

The chain uses TRBV18 and TRBJ2-2; a possible D gene is TRBD1 (5 bases). The V end was cut by 0 bases, the J end by 5 bases, with 13 bases between. The CDR3 loop spans 16 amino acids. The V gene's germline CDR1 is KGHSH and CDR2 LQKENI. DNA of the CDR3: TGTGCCAGCTCACCACCGCGTCGCAGGGTAACCGGGGAGCTGTTTTTT. Amino acids: CASSPPRRRVTGELFF.

The chain carries TRBV2 and TRBJ1-2, with 9 bases matching TRBD1. The CDR3 is 14 residues long. Germline-derived CDR1 and CDR2 are SNHLY and FYNNEI. J was trimmed by 0 bases and V by 7 bases; bases with no gene match: 3. CDR3 coding DNA: TGTGCCAGCATTAGGACAGGGGCTAACTATGGCTACACCTTC. Protein sequence: CASIRTGANYGYTF.

V usage is TRBV15 and J usage is TRBJ2-5; TRBD2 aligns across 9 bases. Germline lookup yields CDR1 LNHNV and CDR2 YYDKDF (reference sequence). V lost 4 bases, J lost 8 bases, and 17 bases stayed unmatched. The CDR3 sequence is 17 residues long. CDR3 amino acids: CATSNLSGSYLEGTQYF. The CDR3 bases are TGTGCCACCAGCAATCTTAGCGGGAGCTATTTGGAGGGTACCCAGTACTTC.

At least ten counts were recorded for this clonotype. The chain has TRBV4-1 and TRBJ2-5, with 10 bases identical to TRBD2. Trimming took 4 bases from V and 4 from J; bases not matched to a gene: 18. CDR1 is MGHRA and CDR2 is YSYEKL in the germline V gene. This CDR3 has 19 amino acids. Written as DNA, the CDR3 is TGCGCCAGCAGCCGGCGGACTAGCGGCCCTACCCTAAGTCGAGAGACCCAGTACTTC. It translates to CASSRRTSGPTLSRETQYF.

The chain employs TRBV7-9 and TRBJ2-7, with D maybe TRBD2 (5 bases). CDR1 SEHNR and CDR2 FQNEAQ come from the germline V gene (reference sequence). The CDR3 is made up of 14 amino acids. V gave up 6 bases and J gave up 3 bases, with 15 bases separating them. CDR3 in amino acids: CASSPGSGGYEQYF. CDR3 nucleotide sequence: TGTGCCAGCAGTCCGGGATCCGGCGGCTACGAGCAGTACTTC. The full variable domain, its missing parts supplied by reference TRBV7-9 and TRBJ2-7, is DTGVSQNPRHKITKRGQNVTFRCDPISEHNRLYWYRQTLGQGPEFLTYFQNEAQLEKSRLLSDRFSAERPKGSFSTLEIQRTEQGDSAMYLCASSPGSGGYEQYFGPGTRLTVT.

A few counts support this clonotype. V usage is TRBV19 and J usage is TRBJ1-4; possible D gene TRBD1, 5 bases. CDR1 and CDR2 from the germline V gene are LNHDA and SQIVND (reference sequence). CDR3 size: 13 residues. V was pared by 3 bases and J by 6 bases, with 8 bases between. CDR3 sequence reads: CASSIGGDEKLFF. CDR3 nucleotides: TGTGCCAGTAGTATCGGGGGTGATGAAAAACTGTTTTTT.

This clonotype was recorded many times. The chain has TRBV7-9 and TRBJ2-5; 11 nucleotides align to TRBD2. Germline V gene lookup returns CDR1 SEHNR and CDR2 FQNEAQ (reference sequence). CDR3 length: 15 amino acids. Germline trimming cut 4 bases from V and 3 bases from J; bases unmatched to any gene: 4. The CDR3 DNA reads as TGTGCCAGCAGCTCCCCGGGACTAGCGGAAGAGACCCAGTACTTC. Protein product: CASSSPGLAEETQYF.

The genes are TRBV14 and TRBJ2-2, with 10 bases identical to TRBD2. V trimming: 6 bases; J trimming: 6 bases; junction bases outside the gene matches: 10. The CDR3 sequence is 16 residues long. Germline V gives CDR1 SGHDN, CDR2 FVKESK. In DNA, the CDR3 is TGTGCCAGCAGTTTCAGCGGGGGGGCCTTTTCCGGGGAGCTGTTTTTT. This codes for CASSFSGGAFSGELFF. Using reference TRBV14 and TRBJ2-2 for the parts outside the CDR3, the full variable domain is EAGVTQFPSHSVIEKGQTVTLRCDPISGHDNLYWYRRVMGKEIKFLLHFVKESKQDESGMPNNRFLAERTGGTYSTLKVQPAELEDSGVYFCASSFSGGAFSGELFFGEGSRLTVL.

This clonotype was counted ten times or more. The CDR3 is CASSVVTRDGGGAAGELFF. The CDR3 nucleotides read TGTGCCAGCAGCGTAGTGACCCGGGACGGCGGCGGGGCGGCCGGGGAGCTGTTTTTT. This chain joins TRBV9 and TRBJ2-2; D is possibly TRBD2 (6 bases). CDR1 SGDLS and CDR2 YYNGEE come from the germline V gene. The ends were cut back, 0 bases at V and 6 bases at J, with 24 bases in the middle. The CDR3 has 19 residues.

This clonotype was detected many times. The genes are TRBV14 and TRBJ1-1; TRBD1 is a possible D gene (5 bases). CDR1 SGHDN and CDR2 FVKESK come from the germline V gene. V was clipped by 4 bases and J by 4 bases, with 7 bases between them. The length of the CDR3 is 12 residues. In nucleotides, the CDR3 is TGTGCCAGCAGCCCAGGGTCCACTGAAGCTTTCTTT. Its protein is CASSPGSTEAFF.

This clonotype was seen many times. The chain combines TRBV10-3 with TRBJ1-6; D remains ambiguous. In germline, CDR1 is ENHRY, CDR2 SYGVKD. The CDR3 loop spans 13 amino acids. Between the trimmed V and J ends, which lost 6 bases and 7 bases, there was a span of 10 bases. The CDR3 DNA reads TGTGCCATCAGGCGGGAATTGAATTCACCCCTCCACTTT. Protein product: CAIRRELNSPLHF.

The chain has TRBV2 and TRBJ1-5; D remains unclear. V shed 2 bases and J shed 11 bases, with 13 bases lying between them. There are 13 residues in the CDR3. Germline V gene sequence: CDR1 SNHLY, CDR2 FYNNEI. The chain's CDR3 is CASSESRLGSQHF. The CDR3 DNA follows: TGTGCCAGCAGTGAATCTCGCCTGGGTTCCCAGCATTTT.

The chain links TRBV6-5 to TRBJ2-7; D is perhaps TRBD2 (5 bases). This CDR3 is built from 13 residues. Trimming pared 5 bases from V and 4 bases from J, leaving 12 bases between. The germline V gene has CDR1 MNHEY and CDR2 SVGAGI. CDR3 DNA: TGTGCCAGCAGTGCGGTGAGCGGATACGAGCAGTACTTC. Its protein product is CASSAVSGYEQYF.

This clonotype was detected many times. The chain is built from TRBV19 and TRBJ2-3; no reliable D call. Trimming removed 6 bases at V and 6 bases at J, with 10 bases between. CDR1 is LNHDA and CDR2 is SQIVND in the germline V gene (reference sequence). This CDR3 is 12 amino acids long. CDR3 nucleotides: TGTGCCAGTAGACAGTCGGGCGATACGCAGTATTTT. It translates to CASRQSGDTQYF.

As regards this clonotype: A single base separates this from a much larger clone, so it may be a read error. The chain joins TRBV19 to TRBJ2-2; D is ambiguous. The CDR3 is made up of 12 amino acids. Trimming took 2 bases from V and 9 from J, leaving 7 bases between them. CDR1 and CDR2 (germline): LNHDA, SQIVND (reference sequence). The chain's CDR3 is CASSIQAWELFF. The CDR3 bases are TGTGCCAGTAGTATACAGGCCTGGGAGCTGTTTTTT.

The sample holds one count of this clonotype. The chain carries TRBV2 and TRBJ2-5; possibly TRBD1 for D (5 bases). The CDR3 covers 14 residues. Between the trimmed V and J ends, which lost 3 bases and 6 bases, there was a span of 14 bases. Looked up from germline, CDR1 is SNHLY and CDR2 is FYNNEI. CDR3 residues: CASSDLTARKTQYF. CDR3 DNA sequence: TGTGCCAGCAGTGATTTGACAGCGCGGAAGACCCAGTACTTC.

Comment on this clonotype: Without the conserved terminal phenylalanine or tryptophan, this CDR3 likely stems from a read error. No DNA is shown, since the ends of the CDR3 on it are uncertain; the CDR3 is the one TCRdb lists. This rearrangement joins TRBV7-3 to TRBJ1-2; the table's D call, TRBD1, has no DNA check behind it. The CDR3 length equals 8 residues, ends included. Germline V gives CDR1 SGHTA, CDR2 FQGTGA. This chain's CDR3 is CASSLMGQ.

This clonotype was found once. The chain links TRBV20-1 to TRBJ2-2; 10 positions match TRBD2. After removal of 0 bases from V and 3 bases from J, the junction contained 4 bases not matched to a gene. Looked up from germline, CDR1 is DFQATT and CDR2 is SNEGSKA (reference sequence). The CDR3 totals 16 residues. CDR3 in DNA: TGCAGTGCTAGAGATGCCCTAGCGGGGGACACCGGGGAGCTGTTTTTT. It specifies CSARDALAGDTGELFF.

This clonotype was seen a handful of times. The rearrangement links TRBV24-1 to TRBJ1-2; 7 bases line up with TRBD1. Germline-derived CDR1 and CDR2 are KGHDR and SFDVKD. V trimming: 3 bases; J trimming: 5 bases; junction bases outside the gene matches: 5. The CDR3 loop spans 14 amino acids. Written as DNA, the CDR3 is TGTGCCACCAGTGATGGACAGGCCTCATATGGCTACACCTTC. It specifies CATSDGQASYGYTF.

This chain joins TRBV5-1 and TRBJ2-6; D tentatively reads TRBD1 or TRBD2 (6 bases each). CDR1 and CDR2 from the germline V gene are SGHRS and YFSETQ. CDR3 size: 17 residues. Trimming took off 1 base at V and 4 bases at J, with 15 bases between the two ends. Here the CDR3 reads CASSLTPGAHGANVLTF. As DNA, the CDR3 is TGCGCCAGCAGCTTGACCCCGGGGGCGCACGGGGCCAACGTCCTGACTTTC.

This chain uses TRBV6-2 or TRBV6-3 with TRBJ1-5, with D hard to call. V lost 10 bases, J lost 2 bases, and 12 bases lay in between. Germline CDR1 reads MNHEY; CDR2 reads SVGEGT. The length of the CDR3 is 13 residues. CDR3 DNA: TGTGCCATCAGCCGCGACGGCAATCAGCCCCAGCATTTT. It encodes CAISRDGNQPQHF.